Detailed here is one TCR beta chain. This entry comes from a study of Tregs in tolerant kidney transplant recipients. TCRdb's copy holds only in-frame clones and misses some; the assay was immunoSEQ multiplex PCR. Of about 240,000 clones listed, 80% to 85% are singletons. CDR3 length: 15 amino acids. The germline V gene has CDR1 LNHDA and CDR2 SQIVND (reference sequence). Trimming pared 4 bases from V and 5 bases from J, leaving 17 bases between. Source material: CD4+ T cells from blood. The sequence was collected from a human donor in good health. The chain combines TRBV19 with TRBJ1-2; tentative D call: TRBD1 (6 bases). Here the CDR3 DNA reads TGTGCCAGTAGTACATCAGGAGGGGGGAGTTATGGCTACACCTTC. Residues: CASSTSGGGSYGYTF.